This T cell receptor beta chain was obtained from a study of T cell clones after liver transplantation. The assay was immunoSEQ multiplex PCR, and TCRdb's table has in-frame clones only and misses some. The sample carries roughly 97,000 clones, 75% to 85% recorded once. Germline CDR1 reads LNHDA; CDR2 reads SQIVND (reference sequence). V was clipped by 5 bases and J by 5 bases; unmatched bases: 10. The CDR3 has 15 amino acids. The V and J genes are TRBV19 and TRBJ1-1; 8 nucleotides match TRBD1. The material sequenced was CD4+ T cells from blood, taken before liver transplant. This sequence was found in a human donor who received a liver transplant. Here the CDR3 DNA reads TGTGCCAGTAGTCCGGGACAGGTTTTGAGAACTGAAGCTTTCTTT. Protein product: CASSPGQVLRTEAFF.